These 8 T cell receptor beta chains were all obtained from the same sample, sequenced in a study of monozygotic twins with inflammatory bowel disease. TCRdb reanalyzed the 5' RACE reads, giving one entry per CDR3 protein sequence and no DNA. The sample has around 220,000 distinct CDR3 sequences; the top ten hold 7.5% to 8%. The sequencing input was blood. Receptors originate from a human donor with ulcerative colitis or Crohn's disease, or a healthy co-twin of an affected twin (not recorded which).

The chain is built from TRBV5-5 and TRBJ2-7; TCRdb gives TRBD2 as the D gene, but with no DNA this cannot be confirmed. The germline V gene encodes CDR1 SGHKS and CDR2 YYEKEE (reference sequence). The CDR3 is 15 amino acids. The CDR3 sequence is CASSSSWRELYEQYF.

The CDR3 sequence: CASSSGTGTYQETQYF. The gene calls are TRBV5-1 and TRBJ2-5; with no DNA, the TCRdb D assignment of TRBD1 cannot be verified. This CDR3 has 16 amino acids. Germline V gene sequence: CDR1 SGHRS, CDR2 YFSETQ.

V is TRBV7-9 and J is TRBJ2-5; TCRdb calls TRBD1, which cannot be checked without DNA. This CDR3 has 13 residues. CDR1 and CDR2 from the germline V gene are SEHNR and FQNEAQ (reference sequence). The CDR3 loop reads CASSRSQGETQYF.

The chain couples TRBV5-1 to TRBJ1-1. Per germline, CDR1 SGHRS and CDR2 YFSETQ. This CDR3 is built from 15 residues. CDR3: CASSLSPKEDTEAFF.

The CDR3 region is CASSLSGQGNSPLHF. The chain carries TRBV7-9 and TRBJ1-6; TCRdb selects TRBD1, and the lack of DNA leaves this call unchecked. Per germline, CDR1 SEHNR and CDR2 FQNEAQ (reference sequence). The CDR3 extends over 15 amino acids.

The CDR3 spells CASSLSQPSSYEQYF. The chain combines TRBV5-5 with TRBJ2-7. Germline values: CDR1 SGHKS, CDR2 YYEKEE (reference sequence). The CDR3 is made up of 15 amino acids.

The chain links TRBV29-1 to TRBJ2-1. Germline V gene sequence: CDR1 SQVTM, CDR2 ANQGSEA. The CDR3 covers 15 residues. The CDR3 loop is CSVGQNWGSYNEQFF.

The V and J genes are TRBV4-1 and TRBJ1-1; TCRdb selects TRBD1, and the lack of DNA leaves this call unchecked. Germline CDR1 and CDR2: MGHRA and YSYEKL. CDR3 length: 14 residues. The CDR3 is CASSQVEGGTEAFF.